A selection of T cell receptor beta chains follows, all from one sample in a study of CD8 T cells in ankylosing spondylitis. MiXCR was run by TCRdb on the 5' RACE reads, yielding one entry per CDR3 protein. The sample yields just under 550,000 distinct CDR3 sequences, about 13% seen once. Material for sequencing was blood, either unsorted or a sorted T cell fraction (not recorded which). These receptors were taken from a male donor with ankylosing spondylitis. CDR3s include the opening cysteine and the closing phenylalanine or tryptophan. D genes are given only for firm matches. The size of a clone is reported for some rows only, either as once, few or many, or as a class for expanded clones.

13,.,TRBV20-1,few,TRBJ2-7,TGCAGTGCTACGTTAGTTCTCGCCCACGAGCAGTACTTC,CSATLVLAHEQYF
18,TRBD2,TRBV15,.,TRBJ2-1,TGTGCCACCAGCAGCCCCTCCGGGACTAGCGGGCCCTACAATGAGCAGTTCTTC,CATSSPSGTSGPYNEQFF
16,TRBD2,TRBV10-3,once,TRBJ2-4,TGTGCCATCAGTGATAGCGGGAGAGGGGGGAAAAACATTCAGTACTTC,CAISDSGRGGKNIQYF
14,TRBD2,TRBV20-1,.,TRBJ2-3,TGCAGTGCCAGGCCAGGGACTAGCGCAGATACGCAGTATTTT,CSARPGTSADTQYF
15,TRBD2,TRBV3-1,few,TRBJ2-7,TGTGCCAGCAGCCCCAGACTAGCTGGGTTCGGCGAGCAGTACTTC,CASSPRLAGFGEQYF
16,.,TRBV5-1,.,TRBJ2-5,TGCGCCAGCAGCTTTTCTATTAGTCCCCTCCAAGAGACCCAGTACTTC,CASSFSISPLQETQYF
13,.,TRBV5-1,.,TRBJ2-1,TGCGCCAGCAGCCCTTGGGGGGACAATGAGCAGTTCTTC,CASSPWGDNEQFF
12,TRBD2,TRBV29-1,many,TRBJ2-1,TGCAGCGCGGGGGGTACGTACAATGAGCAGTTCTTC,CSAGGTYNEQFF
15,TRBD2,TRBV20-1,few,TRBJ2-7,TGCAGTGCTAGAGAGGGACTAGCGGGGGTCTACGAGCAGTACTTC,CSAREGLAGVYEQYF
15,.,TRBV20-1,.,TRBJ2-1,TGCAGTGCTACCCCCGGGGCGACAGTTTACAATGAGCAGTTCTTC,CSATPGATVYNEQFF
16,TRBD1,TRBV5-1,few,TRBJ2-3,TGCGCCAGCAGCTTAACCGGGACAGGGGGCACAAATACGCAGTATTTT,CASSLTGTGGTNTQYF
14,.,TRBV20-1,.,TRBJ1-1,TGCAGTGCTAGAGCCCTCCGTAGGGAGTATGAAGCTTTCTTT,CSARALRREYEAFF
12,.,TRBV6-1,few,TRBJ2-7,TGTGCCAGCAGTGAACCGGCCTACGAGCAGTACTTC,CASSEPAYEQYF
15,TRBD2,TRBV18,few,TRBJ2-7,TGTGCCAGCTCACAACCGGGGGGATTGGCCTACGAGCAGTACTTC,CASSQPGGLAYEQYF
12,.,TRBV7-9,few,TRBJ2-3,TGTGCCAGCAGCTTAGACTGGGATACGCAGTATTTT,CASSLDWDTQYF
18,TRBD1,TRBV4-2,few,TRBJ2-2,TGTGCCAGCAGCCAAGAAGGGGGCGGCTATTTGGGAACCGGGGAGCTGTTTTTT,CASSQEGGGYLGTGELFF
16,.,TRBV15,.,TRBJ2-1,TGTGCCACCAGCAGAGTTGGTGGCGGGATGGTGAGTGAGCAGTTCTTC,CATSRVGGGMVSEQFF
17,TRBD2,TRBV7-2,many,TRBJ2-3,TGTGCCAGCAGCCGAACGGCGGCGGGAGGACGCACAGATACGCAGTATTTT,CASSRTAAGGRTDTQYF
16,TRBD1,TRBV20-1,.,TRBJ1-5,TGCAGTGCTCGGACAGGAACCTTCAATAGCAATCAGCCCCAGCATTTT,CSARTGTFNSNQPQHF
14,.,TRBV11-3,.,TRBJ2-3,TGTGCCAGCAGCCAATCAAGCGGCACAGATACGCAGTATTTT,CASSQSSGTDTQYF
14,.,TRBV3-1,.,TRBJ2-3,TGTGCCAGCAGCCAAGATCACGTACCGATTACGCAGTATTTT,CASSQDHVPITQYF
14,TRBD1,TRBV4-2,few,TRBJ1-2,TGTGCCAGCAGCCAATCCGGACAGGGCTTTGGCTACACCTTC,CASSQSGQGFGYTF
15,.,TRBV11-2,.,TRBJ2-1,TGTGCCAGCAGCTCAGGTGGAATCTCCTACAATGAGCAGTTCTTC,CASSSGGISYNEQFF
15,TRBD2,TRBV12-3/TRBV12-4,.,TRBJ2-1,TGTGCCAGCAGGTCGGGACTAGGGTCCTACAATGAGCAGTTCTTC,CASRSGLGSYNEQFF
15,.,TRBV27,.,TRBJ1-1,TGTGCCAGCAGGGGAACACATCCGATGAACACTGAAGCTTTCTTT,CASRGTHPMNTEAFF
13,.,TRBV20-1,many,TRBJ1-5,TGCAGTGCCGGAGGGGATCCCAATCAGCCCCAGCATTTT,CSAGGDPNQPQHF
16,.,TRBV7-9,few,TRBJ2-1,TGTGCCAGCCTCCCCCCCGACAGTGGGGCCTACAATGAGCAGTTCTTC,CASLPPDSGAYNEQFF
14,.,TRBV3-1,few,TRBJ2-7,TGTGCCAGCAGCCAAGGAAGGAAGAGGAACGAGCAGTACTTC,CASSQGRKRNEQYF
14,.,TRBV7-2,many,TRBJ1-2,TGTGCCAGCAGCCTTCCTGGACAAAACTATGGCTACACCTTC,CASSLPGQNYGYTF
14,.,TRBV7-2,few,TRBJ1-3,TGTGCCAGCAGCCCCCCCGCCCTTGGAAACACCATATATTTT,CASSPPALGNTIYF
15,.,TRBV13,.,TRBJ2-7,TGTGCCAGCAGCTCTAGGGGACTGGCCCCCTACGAGCAGTACTTC,CASSSRGLAPYEQYF
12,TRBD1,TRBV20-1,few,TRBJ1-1,TGCAGTGCCCCTAGACAGGGGGCTGAAGCTTTCTTT,CSAPRQGAEAFF
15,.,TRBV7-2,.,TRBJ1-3,TGTGCCAGCAGCTTGACCGGGGTCGGGGGAAACACCATATATTTT,CASSLTGVGGNTIYF
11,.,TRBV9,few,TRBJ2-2,TGTGCCAGCGGCTGGACCGGGGAGCTGTTTTTT,CASGWTGELFF
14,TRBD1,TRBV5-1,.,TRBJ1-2,TGCGCCAGCAGCCCCTCGGGACAGGGGAATGGCTACACCTTC,CASSPSGQGNGYTF
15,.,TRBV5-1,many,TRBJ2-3,TGCGCCAGCAGCTACTCCAGCACAAACACAGATACGCAGTATTTT,CASSYSSTNTDTQYF